This TCR beta chain was documented in a study of shared clonotypes between healthy human individuals (dated by TCRdb to the early 2020s). With regard to the full study: The cohort included three men and a couple of women between 18 and 49 years of age. For each donor, three plates each were used for CD4 naive and CD4 memory, two plates were used for CD8 naive, and one plate was used for CD8 memory. Libraries were prepared and TCR repertoires were sequenced by different laboratories using diverse techniques, in order to increase sequencing depth and limit assay-specific biases. Each donor's leukapheresis produced roughly between roughly 0.85 and 9 billion PBMCs. To estimate repertoire size and how much clonotypes are shared between individuals, the study performed deep sequencing of blood TCR repertoires from a handful of healthy adults. Findings and caveats that apply to the study as a whole: Across a handful of donors, approximately 5% of naive CD4, 3% to 3.5% of naive CD8, roughly 2.2% of memory CD4, and under 0.45% of memory CD8 clonotypes were shared. Higher generation probabilities were observed for clonotypes shared by all four sorted-subset donors than for non-shared clonotypes. Because the study included only a small number of donors, the genetic and exposure-history diversity represented was limited. Even with the large sequencing depth, rarefaction of the sorted-subset datasets indicated that sequencing was incomplete. Sampling was restricted to blood, and TCR repertoires in tissue are likely to differ from TCR repertoires in blood. Naive subsets generally had larger estimated clonotype richness than memory subsets. Pairwise subsampling indicated that sequencing depth was expected to affect the degree of clonotype sharing among donors.

Donors were healthy HIV-negative adults with no recently reported acute infections or vaccinations. Every donor was a Caucasian adult living in Nashville, Tennessee, USA. CD4+ T cells were enriched by magnetic negative selection; naive cells were then positively selected on CD45RA, and the negative fraction formed the memory subset. After blood collection by leukapheresis, PBMCs were isolated using Ficoll-Histopaque density gradient centrifugation and then cryopreserved in the vapor phase of liquid nitrogen. Analytical flow cytometry was used to check the purity and quantity of every magnetically sorted T cell population. Genomic DNA was isolated from each sorted fraction and quantified by UV absorbance on a Nanodrop 2000c. Using the deep immunoSEQ assay, TCR CDR3 regions were amplified from genomic DNA by multiplex PCR. Extracted genomic DNA from each cell subset was distributed evenly across all wells of several immunoSEQ 96-well plates, and each plate was treated as a replicate. For sorted subsets, 150 to 250 ng of genomic DNA, equivalent to around 29,000 T cell genomes, went into each replicate PCR. Purified libraries were measured with a Qubit 3.0 fluorometer, size-checked on a Bioanalyzer 2100, and measured again with the KAPA Library Quantification kit. Every immunoSEQ 96-well plate was sequenced on a separate single-read 150-cycle Illumina NextSeq 550 flow cell. In the authors' own workflow: The immunoSEQ output contained only junctional sequences without quality scores, so filtering could not match that applied to full-length reads. Sequences were annotated with PyIR, a Python wrapper for IgBLAST v1.9, using IMGT germline references to assign V/J genes and CDR3. Any read was removed if the V/J assignment was weak (E-value above 1e-6), the CDR3 was missing, or the read contained stop codons, out-of-frame junctions, or ambiguous translated residues. V3J clonotypes were defined as sequences sharing the same inferred V gene, J gene, and CDR3 amino acid sequence. Percentage overlap between repertoires was calculated by dividing the number of shared unique clonotypes by the size of the smaller repertoire. Repertoire richness was assessed with RTK rarefaction, the Chao1 estimator, and Recon v2.1 estimates of unobserved clonotypes. OLGA was used to compute generation probabilities for all TCRbeta clonotypes that the gDNA method yielded from a handful of donors. The source is immuneACCESS, and TCRdb retained only in-frame sequences with V and J called. Part of the clones is not carried over; for the studies checked, unresolved V genes explain less than half of this, and the remainder is unexplained. The DNA was the basis for D and trimming; V, J and clone size are from that table. This sample holds roughly 1,100,000 clones; 70% to 80% were observed only once. The top ten clonotypes cover about 1.5% of the sample.

Points on this clone: The specificity of this receptor is unknown. No base qualities exist here, and no much larger clone lies one base off it.

The germline V gene (reference sequence) provides CDR1 GTSNPN and CDR2 SVGIG. There are 17 amino acids in the CDR3, from cysteine to phenylalanine inclusive. The entry retains the CDR3 DNA only, 51 bases that are in frame from base 1. Trimming takes 2 bases off V and 6 bases off J; junction bases not matched to a gene: 18. The V and J segments used are TRBV30 and TRBJ2-7; TRBD2 agrees with 8 junctional bases. The source material was memory CD4+ T cells sorted from blood. In the paper's terms, the cell subset or site label means: CD45RA-negative fraction. The sequence came from a young man in good health. The sequenced DNA: TGTGCCTGGAGTTGGTTTGGGTGGAGCGGGAGCGCCTCCGAGCAGTACTTC. Its translation is CAWSWFGWSGSASEQYF.